Following are 31 T cell receptor beta chains from one sample sequenced in a study of T-cell reconstitution after alpha-beta-depleted transplantation in children. For TCRbeta, the library was prepared with unique molecular identifiers. TCRdb reprocessed the PCR reads with MiXCR, giving one entry per CDR3 protein. This table has some 830,000 distinct CDR3 sequences, around 15% appearing once. The sequences come from PBMCs, mostly from graft donor cells, collected 360 days after TCRalphabeta/CD19-depleted stem cell transplant. The receptor set was obtained from a male patient between 5 and 17 years old who had a stem cell transplant for acute lymphoblastic leukemia, so the T cells may come from the graft donor.

This clonotype showed up just once. The chain joins TRBV7-3 to TRBJ2-3, with 7 bases fitting TRBD2. CDR1 is SGHTA, CDR2 FQGTGA, per germline. The CDR3 contains 17 residues. J lost 2 bases, V lost 4 bases, and 12 bases had no gene match. CDR3 in DNA: TGTGCCAGCAGCTCCAGGACAAGCGGGATATTCACAGATACGCAGTATTTT. Its translation is CASSSRTSGIFTDTQYF.

The V and J genes are TRBV11-1 and TRBJ2-1; the match to TRBD2 covers 9 bases. This CDR3 is 21 amino acids long. The V gene end was trimmed by 8 bases and the J gene end by 5 bases; junction bases not matched to a gene: 28. Germline V gene sequence: CDR1 SGHAT, CDR2 FQDESV (reference sequence). The CDR3 loop reads CASPPGQSRTRLAASNNEQFF. The CDR3 nucleotides are TGTGCCAGCCCACCGGGGCAGTCCCGGACCAGACTAGCGGCAAGTAACAATGAGCAGTTCTTC.

This clonotype has a handful of counts. The chain recombines TRBV10-3 with TRBJ2-3; 14 nucleotides match TRBD2. This CDR3 is built from 16 residues. The germline gives CDR1 ENHRY, CDR2 SYGVKD. V trimming: 5 bases; J trimming: 2 bases; junction bases outside the gene matches: 3. For the CDR3, the DNA is TGTGCCATCAGTCGACTAGCGGGAGGGCCCACAGATACGCAGTATTTT. This sequence encodes CAISRLAGGPTDTQYF.

The CDR3 DNA reads TGTGCCAGCAGCGTGTCCGGGACTAGCGGGCGAGAGGGGAATGAGCAGTTCTTC. The encoded protein is CASSVSGTSGREGNEQFF. This chain connects TRBV9 to TRBJ2-1, with 12 bases matching TRBD2. The ends lost 2 bases at V and 7 bases at J; junction bases unmatched: 13. The CDR3 sequence is 18 residues long. Germline CDR1 and CDR2: SGDLS and YYNGEE.

This clonotype showed up just a few times. V gene TRBV6-2 or TRBV6-3 combines with J gene TRBJ1-1, with D hard to call. CDR1 and CDR2 from the germline V gene are MNHEY and SVGEGT. Trimming left V 1 base short and J 6 bases short, with 6 bases between. The CDR3 has 12 amino acids. Here the CDR3 DNA reads TGTGCCAGCAGTTACTGGATCTCTGAAGCTTTCTTT. Translated: CASSYWISEAFF.

There are a few counts of this clonotype. The genes are TRBV5-5 and TRBJ2-7; D not resolved. The CDR3 has 14 residues. Germline CDR1 SGHKS, CDR2 YYEKEE (reference sequence). V was clipped by 2 bases and J by 0 bases, with 9 bases between them. CDR3 DNA sequence: TGTGCCAGCAGCTTCTCGACTCCCTCCTACGAGCAGTACTTC. Translating gives CASSFSTPSYEQYF.

This clonotype has more than one count but fewer than ten. The chain is built from TRBV12-3 or TRBV12-4 and TRBJ2-1, with TRBD2 matching over 8 bases. CDR3 length equals 16 residues. The V segment lost 6 bases and the J segment 3 bases; nucleotides outside the gene matches: 10. The CDR3 DNA follows: TGTGCCAGCAGCCCGCGGCTAAGCGGGAGCTACAATGAGCAGTTCTTC. It encodes CASSPRLSGSYNEQFF.

A remark on this clonotype: A junction boundary mismatches the germline segment, possibly from a read error. The chain links TRBV18 to TRBJ1-2, with a possible D match to TRBD1 (5 bases). The CDR3 loop spans 15 amino acids. Germline loops: CDR1 KGHSH, CDR2 LQKENI. The CDR3 loop is CANSPTTAANYGYTF. The DNA for the CDR3 is TGTGCCAACTCACCAACGACAGCAGCTAACTATGGCTACACCTTC.

This clonotype has at least ten counts. The chain has TRBV5-6 and TRBJ1-1; D is ambiguous. The CDR3 totals 13 residues. The germline V and J ends were trimmed by 4 bases and 4 bases, with 11 bases remaining between them. CDR1 is SGHDT, CDR2 YYEEEE, per germline. CDR3 sequence reads: CASSPVTVTEAFF. The CDR3 DNA reads TGTGCCAGCAGCCCAGTGACTGTCACTGAAGCTTTCTTT.

The chain joins TRBV9 to TRBJ2-2; no definite D call. CDR3 size: 16 residues. The V end lost 0 bases, the J end lost 1 base, and 10 bases lay between the germline ends. Germline CDR1 is SGDLS and CDR2 is YYNGEE. The CDR3 protein is CASSVALHGNTGELFF. The CDR3 DNA follows: TGTGCCAGCAGCGTAGCCCTACACGGGAACACCGGGGAGCTGTTTTTT.

In this sample, this clonotype turned up many times. In DNA, the CDR3 is TGCAGCGCGCGGGTATACTCCTACAATGAGCAGTTCTTC. It translates to CSARVYSYNEQFF. This chain connects TRBV20-1 to TRBJ2-1, with D possibly matching TRBD2 (5 bases). There are 13 residues in the CDR3. Germline V lookup: CDR1 DFQATT, CDR2 SNEGSKA (reference sequence).

This chain joins TRBV27 and TRBJ2-1; possibly TRBD1 for D (5 bases). The CDR3 covers 14 residues. With 4 bases removed from V and 5 bases from J, the gap between germline ends came to 12 bases. Germline V gives CDR1 MNHEY, CDR2 SMNVEV (reference sequence). The DNA of the CDR3 is TGTGCCAGCAGTTACCAGGGATCAAACAATGAGCAGTTCTTC. Its protein product is CASSYQGSNNEQFF.

The gene calls are TRBV5-1 and TRBJ2-2; TRBD2 aligns across 8 bases. The CDR3 extends over 15 amino acids. The V and J ends lost 0 bases and 6 bases, in that order; junction bases with no gene match: 4. Germline lookup yields CDR1 SGHRS and CDR2 YFSETQ. CDR3 coding DNA: TGCGCCAGCAGCTTGGCCAGGACTAGCCCCGGGGAGCTGTTTTTT. Protein sequence: CASSLARTSPGELFF. Combining the CDR3 with reference TRBV5-1 and TRBJ2-2 gives the whole variable domain KAGVTQTPRYLIKTRGQQVTLSCSPISGHRSVSWYQQTPGQGLQFLFEYFSETQRNKGNFPGRFSGRQFSNSRSEMNVSTLELGDSALYLCASSLARTSPGELFFGEGSRLTVL.

V and J are TRBV14 and TRBJ2-3; no definite D call. CDR3 size: 16 residues. Trimming stripped 7 bases from V and 2 bases from J, with 19 bases between. CDR1 is SGHDN, CDR2 FVKESK, per germline. In DNA form, the CDR3 reads TGTGCCAGCACCACGTCGGTCCGGTCTCCCACAGATACGCAGTATTTT. Translated: CASTTSVRSPTDTQYF.

The chain links TRBV3-1 to TRBJ2-7; TRBD2 aligns across 7 bases. Trimming removed 1 base from V and 2 bases from J; junction bases left unmatched: 8. Germline V gives CDR1 LGHDT, CDR2 YNNKEL (reference sequence). This CDR3 has 16 amino acids. The CDR3 region is CASSQVPSGLTYEQYF. The CDR3 DNA is TGTGCCAGCAGCCAAGTACCTAGCGGCTTGACCTACGAGCAGTACTTC.

V is TRBV29-1 and J is TRBJ2-4; TRBD2 aligns across 8 bases. CDR1 is SQVTM and CDR2 is ANQGSEA in the germline V gene. The junction had 11 bases not matched to a gene; V was cut back by 6 bases and J by 7 bases. The length of the CDR3 is 14 residues. The CDR3 DNA sequence: TGCAGCGTCACCCACCCGGGGGGGCGGAACATTCAGTACTTC. It translates to CSVTHPGGRNIQYF. Drawing the rest from reference TRBV29-1 and TRBJ2-4, the complete variable domain is SAVISQKPSRDICQRGTSLTIQCQVDSQVTMMFWYRQQPGQSLTLIATANQGSEATYESGFVIDKFPISRPNLTFSTLTVSNMSPEDSSIYLCSVTHPGGRNIQYFGAGTRLSVL.

This clonotype was counted a few times. The chain employs TRBV12-3 or TRBV12-4 and TRBJ2-3; D is undetermined. The V and J ends lost 7 bases and 0 bases respectively, with 14 bases between them. This CDR3 is built from 15 residues. The CDR3 DNA follows: TGTGCCAGCACCCTAGTTATTTCTAGCACAGATACGCAGTATTTT. Translated: CASTLVISSTDTQYF.

This clonotype has a handful of counts. The rearrangement joins TRBV4-1 to TRBJ2-7; tentatively, D is TRBD1 (5 bases). Trimming removed 4 bases at V and 0 bases at J, with 16 bases between. CDR3 size: 16 residues. The germline V gene has CDR1 MGHRA and CDR2 YSYEKL. The CDR3 region has the DNA TGCGCCAGCAGCCTGCAGGGCGGTCCCATCTCCTACGAGCAGTACTTC. Protein sequence: CASSLQGGPISYEQYF.

This clonotype was picked up a small number of times. The rearrangement links TRBV5-1 to TRBJ2-3; 9 nucleotides align to TRBD2. The V segment lost 0 bases and the J segment 2 bases; nucleotides outside the gene matches: 4. This CDR3 is 16 amino acids long. From germline, CDR1 is SGHRS and CDR2 YFSETQ. CDR3 sequence reads: CASSLGAGGVTDTQYF. The CDR3 DNA reads as TGCGCCAGCAGCTTGGGAGCGGGAGGAGTCACAGATACGCAGTATTTT.

The rearrangement joins TRBV5-1 to TRBJ2-5; possibly TRBD1 or TRBD2 for D (5 bases each). Trimming took off 3 bases at V and 0 bases at J, with 15 bases between the two ends. Germline CDR1 reads SGHRS; CDR2 reads YFSETQ. This CDR3 is built from 16 residues. The CDR3 DNA reads as TGCGCCAGCAGCTCGGGACCTCCACCGTACCAAGAGACCCAGTACTTC. This sequence encodes CASSSGPPPYQETQYF. The variable domain in full, with the rest retrieved from reference TRBV5-1 and TRBJ2-5, is KAGVTQTPRYLIKTRGQQVTLSCSPISGHRSVSWYQQTPGQGLQFLFEYFSETQRNKGNFPGRFSGRQFSNSRSEMNVSTLELGDSALYLCASSSGPPPYQETQYFGPGTRLLVL.

The chain's CDR3 is CSAREQGTTYEQYF. In DNA form, the CDR3 reads TGCAGTGCTAGAGAGCAGGGGACGACCTACGAGCAGTACTTC. The chain joins TRBV20-1 to TRBJ2-7, with a possible D match to TRBD1 (6 bases). Germline-derived CDR1 and CDR2 are DFQATT and SNEGSKA (reference sequence). CDR3 length: 14 residues. V was pared by 0 bases and J by 2 bases, with 11 bases between.

The chain links TRBV29-1 to TRBJ1-2; 9 nucleotides align to TRBD1. Germline V gene data show CDR1 as SQVTM and CDR2 as ANQGSEA. J gave up 7 bases and V 6 bases, and 9 bases lay outside the gene matches. This CDR3 contains 13 residues. CDR3 loop: CSVVHRGRSGYTF. CDR3 DNA: TGCAGCGTCGTTCACAGGGGGCGGAGTGGCTACACCTTC.

This clonotype has only a few counts. The CDR3 loop is CSAQPGGGGQPQHF. In DNA, the CDR3 is TGCAGTGCTCAGCCCGGGGGAGGAGGACAGCCCCAGCATTTT. The chain carries TRBV20-1 and TRBJ1-5; TRBD1 is a possible D gene (5 bases). This CDR3 has 14 amino acids. Germline-derived CDR1 and CDR2 are DFQATT and SNEGSKA (reference sequence). With 5 bases removed from V and 7 bases from J, the gap between germline ends came to 18 bases.

This clonotype was counted a few times. The chain has TRBV7-9 and TRBJ2-3; D is uncertain. CDR1 and CDR2 from the germline V gene are SEHNR and FQNEAQ (reference sequence). Trimming removed 6 bases from V and 4 bases from J, with 23 bases in between. This CDR3 region has 17 residues. CDR3 nucleotides: TGTGCCAGCAGAGGGTCCGTCGCACCTAAGGCAGCAGATACGCAGTATTTT. Amino acids: CASRGSVAPKAADTQYF.

The sample holds many counts of this clonotype. This chain links TRBV12-3 or TRBV12-4 with TRBJ2-4; D not resolved. The length of the CDR3 is 13 residues. Trimming cost V 3 bases and J 0 bases, with 3 bases left between them. Here the CDR3 DNA reads TGTGCCAGCAGTTTTGTAGCCAAAAACATTCAGTACTTC. Translation: CASSFVAKNIQYF.

This clonotype was seen a few times. The chain joins TRBV12-5 to TRBJ2-1; TRBD2 matches 8 bases. Germline loops: CDR1 LGHNT, CDR2 FRNRAP. V shed 2 bases and J 0 bases; nucleotides not matched to a gene: 9. The CDR3 length is 18 residues. The CDR3 loop is CASGLPRLAPSSYNEQFF. The CDR3 coding sequence is TGTGCTAGTGGTTTGCCAAGACTAGCGCCGAGCTCCTACAATGAGCAGTTCTTC.

This clonotype was found a few times. V and J are TRBV5-1 and TRBJ2-1; D possibly corresponds to TRBD2 (6 bases). The V and J ends lost 5 bases and 4 bases respectively, with 13 bases between them. The CDR3 is 14 amino acids. Germline loops: CDR1 SGHRS, CDR2 YFSETQ. The CDR3: CASRSRDLYNEQFF. Written as DNA, the CDR3 is TGCGCCAGCAGATCCCGGGACTTGTACAATGAGCAGTTCTTC.

J is TRBJ2-4 and V is TRBV10-2; D is perhaps TRBD1 or TRBD2 (5 bases each). Germline V CDR1 and CDR2: WSHSY, SAAADI. The V and J ends lost 8 bases and 3 bases respectively, with 17 bases between them. The CDR3 sequence is 15 residues long. In nucleotides, the CDR3 is TGCGCCAGCTCAGACTACGGGACCTTCAAAAACATTCAGTACTTC. Translation gives CASSDYGTFKNIQYF.

This clonotype has a count of ten or more. The V and J genes are TRBV4-1 and TRBJ1-1; no definite D call. This CDR3 has 14 residues. From germline, CDR1 is MGHRA and CDR2 YSYEKL. V lost 0 bases and J 0 bases, leaving 5 bases between the germline ends. The CDR3 protein is CASSQDIMNTEAFF. CDR3 nucleotides: TGCGCCAGCAGCCAAGATATCATGAACACTGAAGCTTTCTTT.

The V call is TRBV13, the J call TRBJ2-1, with 8 bases that match TRBD1. Germline V gene sequence: CDR1 PRHDT, CDR2 FYEKMQ (reference sequence). The length of the CDR3 is 15 residues. Unmatched junction bases numbered 9, after V lost 3 bases and J lost 8 bases. As DNA, the CDR3 is TGTGCCAGCAGCTTGGAGACAGGGGTCGTAGATGAGCAGTTCTTC. Residues: CASSLETGVVDEQFF.

In this sample, this clonotype turned up many times. The genes are TRBV5-5 and TRBJ2-5, with 7 bases lining up with TRBD1. Germline V gene data show CDR1 as SGHKS and CDR2 as YYEKEE (reference sequence). V dropped 2 bases and J dropped 1; count of bases not matched to a gene: 8. The CDR3 loop spans 16 amino acids. The CDR3 sequence is CASSFPWTGPQETQYF. DNA of the CDR3: TGTGCCAGCAGCTTCCCTTGGACAGGACCCCAAGAGACCCAGTACTTC.